Listed here are 3 T cell receptor beta chains from one sample, sequenced in a study of T-cell reconstitution after alpha-beta-depleted transplantation in children. For TCRbeta, the library was prepared with unique molecular identifiers. TCRdb analysed the PCR reads with MiXCR anew, one entry per CDR3 protein. The sample lists some 300,000 distinct CDR3 sequences; around 7.3% were seen once. Overall study findings and caveats: After one year, T-cell counts and TCRbeta diversity mostly came from new T cells.

No cognate antigen is known for these TCRs. Material: peripheral blood, obtained 360 days after TCRalphabeta/CD19-depleted stem cell transplant. The receptors here all came from a female patient aged 2-9 years who had a stem cell transplant for Fanconi anemia, so the T cells may come from the graft donor.

This clonotype was recorded a few times. CDR3 nucleotide sequence: TGTGCCAGTAGACCGGGCAGGGGGACTGAAGCTTTCTTT. It specifies CASRPGRGTEAFF. This chain uses TRBV19 with TRBJ1-1; 7 nucleotides align to TRBD1. The germline V gene encodes CDR1 LNHDA and CDR2 SQIVND (reference sequence). The CDR3 has 13 residues. The junction had 6 bases not matched to a gene; V was cut back by 6 bases and J by 5 bases.

The chain links TRBV5-5 to TRBJ1-4; tentative D call: TRBD1 (5 bases). The CDR3 has 15 residues. V lost 1 base to trimming and J lost 2 bases, with 9 bases between them. Germline V CDR1 and CDR2: SGHKS, YYEKEE (reference sequence). In nucleotides, the CDR3 is TGTGCCAGCAGCTTGAATTCAGGGACTAATGAAAAACTGTTTTTT. This sequence encodes CASSLNSGTNEKLFF.

This clonotype was seen a few times. This clone may be a read error of a much larger clone one base away. This chain connects TRBV2 to TRBJ2-2, with 7 bases lining up with TRBD2. The CDR3 spans 19 residues. Germline-derived CDR1 and CDR2 are SNHLY and FYNNEI. CDR3: CAISPSPLGSGRNTGELFF. In DNA form, the CDR3 reads TGTGCCATCAGTCCAAGCCCTCTTGGTAGCGGGCGAAACACCGGGGAGCTGTTTTTT.